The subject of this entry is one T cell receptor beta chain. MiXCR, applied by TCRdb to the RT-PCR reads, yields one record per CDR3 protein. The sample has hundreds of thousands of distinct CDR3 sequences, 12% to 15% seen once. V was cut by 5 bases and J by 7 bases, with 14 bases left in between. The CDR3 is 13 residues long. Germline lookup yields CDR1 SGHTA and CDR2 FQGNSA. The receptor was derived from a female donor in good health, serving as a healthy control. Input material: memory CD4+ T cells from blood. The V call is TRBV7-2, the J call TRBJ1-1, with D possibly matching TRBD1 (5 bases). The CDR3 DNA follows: TGTGCCAGCAGCCCTCAGGGTGATAATGAAGCTTTCTTT. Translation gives CASSPQGDNEAFF.